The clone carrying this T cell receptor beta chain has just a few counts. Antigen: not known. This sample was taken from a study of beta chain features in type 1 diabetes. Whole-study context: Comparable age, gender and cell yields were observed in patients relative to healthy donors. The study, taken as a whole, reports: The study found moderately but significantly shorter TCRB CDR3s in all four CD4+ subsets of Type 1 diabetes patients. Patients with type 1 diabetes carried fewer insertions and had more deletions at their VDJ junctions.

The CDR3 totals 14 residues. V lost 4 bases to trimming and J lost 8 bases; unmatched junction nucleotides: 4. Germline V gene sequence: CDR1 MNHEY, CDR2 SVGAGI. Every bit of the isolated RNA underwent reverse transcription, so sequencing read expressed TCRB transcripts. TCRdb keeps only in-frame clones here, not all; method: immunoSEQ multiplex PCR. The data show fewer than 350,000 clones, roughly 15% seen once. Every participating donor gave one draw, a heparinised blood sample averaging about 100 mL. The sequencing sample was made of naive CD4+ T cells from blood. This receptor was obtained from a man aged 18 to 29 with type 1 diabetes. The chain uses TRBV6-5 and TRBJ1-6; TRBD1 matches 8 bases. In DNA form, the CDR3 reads TGTGCCAGCAGTTCGGGACAGGCCCATTCACCCCTCCACTTT. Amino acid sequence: CASSSGQAHSPLHF.